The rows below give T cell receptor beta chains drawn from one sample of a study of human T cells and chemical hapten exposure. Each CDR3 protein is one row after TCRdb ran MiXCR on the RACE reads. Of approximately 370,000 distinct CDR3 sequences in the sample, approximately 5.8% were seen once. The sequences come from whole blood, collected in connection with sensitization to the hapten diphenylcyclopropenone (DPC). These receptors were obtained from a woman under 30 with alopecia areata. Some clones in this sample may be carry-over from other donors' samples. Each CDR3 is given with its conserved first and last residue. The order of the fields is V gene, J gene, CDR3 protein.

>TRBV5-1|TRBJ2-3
CASSFSGGPPDTQYF
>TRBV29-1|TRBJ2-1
CSVEDTRGNEQFF
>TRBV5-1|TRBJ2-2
CASSLVVGRRSGELFF
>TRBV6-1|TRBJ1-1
CASSEGPGRTEAFF
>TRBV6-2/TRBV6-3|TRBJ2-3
CASSGGYTQYF
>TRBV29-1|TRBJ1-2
CSVEGQLYGYTF
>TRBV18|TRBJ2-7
CASSPNGGAGSSYEQYF
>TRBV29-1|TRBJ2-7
CSVERVGTATYEQYF
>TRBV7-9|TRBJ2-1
CASSLVYEQFF
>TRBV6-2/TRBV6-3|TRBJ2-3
CASSSGGDTDTQYF
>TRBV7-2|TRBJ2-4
CASSLVYRDRESF
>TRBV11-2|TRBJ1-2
CASSLIRGSNYGYTF
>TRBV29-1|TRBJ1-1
CSVEVMGRNTEAFF
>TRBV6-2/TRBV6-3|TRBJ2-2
CASRPLAANTGELFF
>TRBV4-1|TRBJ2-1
CASSQDPQRGGSYNEQFF
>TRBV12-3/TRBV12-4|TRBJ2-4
CVSRMTFLAKNIQYF
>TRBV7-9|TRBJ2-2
CASSSRTGTNTGELFF
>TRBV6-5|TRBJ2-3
CASSYSRASRLSTDTQYF
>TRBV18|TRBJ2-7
CASSDSGTGDYEQYF
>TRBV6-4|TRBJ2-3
CASSDLGGADTQYF
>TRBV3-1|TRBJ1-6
CASSQFDQALYDSPLHF
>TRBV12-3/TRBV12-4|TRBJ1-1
CASLDPAVTEAFF
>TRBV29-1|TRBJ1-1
CSGGQRNTEAFF
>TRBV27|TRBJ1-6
CASSSSGSSPLHF
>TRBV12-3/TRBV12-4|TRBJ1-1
CASTMMAGNTEAFF
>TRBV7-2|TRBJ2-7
CASSLVSSGGSRSYYEQYF
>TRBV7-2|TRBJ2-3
CASSLTPGLNADTQYF
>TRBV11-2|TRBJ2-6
CASSPRGFLSGANVLTF
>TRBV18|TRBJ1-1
CASSPQRNTEAFF
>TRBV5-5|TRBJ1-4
CASSLVTWPNEKLFF
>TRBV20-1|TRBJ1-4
CRGRDGNEKLFF
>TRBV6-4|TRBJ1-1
CASSDSHTNTEAFF
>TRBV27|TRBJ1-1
CASSLRTGGTSGTEAFF
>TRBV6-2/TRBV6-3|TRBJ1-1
CASSDRPVLFMNTEAFF
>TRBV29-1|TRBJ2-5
CSVASGGYQETQYF
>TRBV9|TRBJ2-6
CASSPRPHRGGANVLTF
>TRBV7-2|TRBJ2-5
CASSPPGLVSETQYF
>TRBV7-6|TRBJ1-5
CASSLPGQGGSQPQHF
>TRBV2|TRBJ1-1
CASSEGTGTGENTEAFF
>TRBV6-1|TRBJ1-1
CASSEDYRNTEAFF